The sequence of this TCR beta chain was determined in a study of cytomegalovirus exposure and HLA in healthy donors (dated by TCRdb to 2016 to 2017). Regarding the research as a whole: In an earlier analysis of under 600 of the donors, around 300 Gb of sequence data and 90 million to 120 million unique TCR beta sequences from about 180 million T cells were reported. An early release covering just under 650 HLA-typed donors comprised roughly 300 gigabases of sequencing data and roughly 85 million unique TCR sequences. Of the roughly 430 genotyped donors, approximately 83% fell in the genetic ancestry cluster associated with self-reported Caucasian donors. The study was designed to test whether signatures of past pathogen exposure could be identified by cataloging public T cell receptors. The T cell repertoires of about 700 subjects were profiled by immunosequencing and related to cytomegalovirus serostatus. In addition to the first cohort of 666 subjects, a separate validation cohort of approximately 120 different subjects was used. To predict cytomegalovirus infection status, the study brought together high-throughput TCR immunosequencing, statistical association of individual TCRs with disease status, and machine learning. To study patterns of TCR occurrence, a later analysis re-analyzed previously published TCR beta repertoires from around 700 donors and added high-resolution HLA genotyping. In the later analysis, no new phenotypic data were used to find candidate immune exposures; instead, reliance was placed on TCR beta sequences and their occurrence across donors. To decide whether each TCR beta V gene segment behaved as functional or pseudogenic, an earlier analysis of some 600 of the donors relied on high-throughput TCR beta sequencing. Donor age, sex, ethnicity and CMV serostatus were collected together with the repertoire data. A later genetic analysis used genome-wide SNP genotypes for about 65% of the 666 donors, treating that subset as a discovery cohort. All discovery cohort repertoires had been generated using a single sequencing platform. Both class I and class II loci were covered by HLA typing, at four-digit resolution. The number of typed donors differed by locus: roughly 629-640 for A, B, C, DRB1 and DQB1; 500 to 550 for DQA1; about 600 for DPA1; and approximately 450 for DPB1. A handful of DR-DQ haplotypes were treated as single units for association and clustering because of strong linkage in the cohort. Among under 450 genotyped donors of the cohort, an average of approximately 230,000 unique TCR beta nucleotide sequences were sequenced per donor, roughly 20% of them non-productive.

The cohort comprised 670 or so healthy bone marrow donors. All cohort members were sampled while nominally healthy, although unrecorded immune exposures were likely present. The donor tested CMV seronegative and was one of the 352 seronegative cohort members. Each donor provided a peripheral blood sample, and peripheral blood mononuclear cells were used for TCR beta sequencing. Genomic DNA was extracted from the blood cell samples with the Qiagen DNeasy Blood Extraction Kit. This clone was counted only a few times. Its antigen remains undetermined. No much larger clone exists at a distance of one base, and base qualities are not known. Spanning cysteine to phenylalanine, the CDR3 consists of 14 amino acids. Of the read, only the CDR3 DNA is kept; its 42 bases are in frame from base 1. The V and J ends are trimmed by 5 bases and 1 base, leaving 11 bases between them. The germline V gene supplies CDR1 MNHEY and CDR2 SVGAGI.

The library was prepared using the immunoSEQ multiplex PCR assay. For the multiplex PCR, a mixture combining 60 forward primers for TCR Vbeta segments and 13 reverse primers for TCR Jbeta segments was used. The CDR3 region of rearranged TCR beta genes was amplified from genomic DNA by a multiplex PCR assay. On the Illumina HiSeq System, the amplified TCR beta libraries were sequenced as 87-base-pair reads. The paper's processing steps were these. A later analysis tallied roughly 76 million unique TCR beta chains across the approximately 670 repertoires, and about 10 million of those chains were shared by two or more donors. Raw reads were error-corrected and collapsed into unique sequences with a nearest-neighbor algorithm that merged closely related sequences to remove PCR and sequencing errors. CDR3 sequences were aligned to IMGT reference sequences to assign V, D and J gene segments. For a sequence to be retained, a match of at least six nucleotides was required to both a V gene segment and a J gene segment. Rearrangements were called productive when the CDR3 lacked stop codons and stayed in frame with V and J; all others were non-productive. CDR3 was defined according to IMGT convention as the region running from the second conserved V-encoded cysteine to the conserved J-encoded phenylalanine. Sequences without an unambiguous match to a single V gene segment were excluded from the earlier analysis of 587 of the donors. An earlier analysis of 587 of the donors called V segments functional above 56.7% productive rearrangements and segregating when the between-donor standard deviation exceeded 5%. To diagnose cytomegalovirus status from the catalog of TCR beta chain sequences, a statistical classification framework was built. A later analysis assigned V and J genes by comparing TCR nucleotide sequences with IMGT/GENE-DB human TR gene sequences. A later analysis assigned CDR3 sequences and most-parsimonious VDJ recombination scenarios with the TCRdist pipeline. In a later analysis, each TCR beta chain was defined by its CDR3 amino acid sequence together with its V-gene family, and reads lacking a unique V-gene family were excluded. A later analysis removed 600 or so highly shared, low-generation-probability nucleotide sequences to deal with suspected cross-contamination and a sequencing artifact. In a later analysis, a clonal expansion index was calculated for each public chain from normalized within-repertoire ranks of inferred template counts. In a later analysis, generation probabilities were computed with a VDJ recombination model fitted to out-of-frame rearrangements, and the resulting probabilities were checked against IGoR. In a later analysis, hypergeometric tests were used to score TCR-TCR, TCR-HLA and TCR-CMV co-occurrence, with a repertoire-size bias correction applied to TCR pairs. In a later analysis, false discovery rates were estimated by permuting HLA or CMV assignments 20 times. In a later analysis, co-occurring TCRs were grouped with DBSCAN, and TCRdist sequence similarity was added when clustering was performed within HLA-allele-positive subsets. Repertoires with fewer than 30,000 or more than 120,000 public chains, plus five repertoires with anomalous nucleotide sharing, were excluded from co-occurrence clustering. This is the immuneACCESS table as TCRdb keeps it, with only in-frame sequences that have V and J called. A part of the clones is gone; compared with another copy, unresolved V genes explain less than half, and the rest is unexplained. V and J calls and clone size come straight from that table; D and trimming were deduced from the DNA. The sample records over 70,000 clones, 70% to 90% of which are singletons. The ten largest clones add up to 2% to 2.5% of the sample.

Overall results and qualifications from the work: According to a later genetic analysis, donors in an Asian-associated ancestry cluster had fewer N-insertions in productive TCRs than the roughly 700-donor mean. Because HLA typing was missing for some donors at each locus, association tests included only the typed subset. A later analysis found that HLA-associated TCR beta chains were more clonally expanded and had lower generation probabilities than equally common non-associated chains. In vitro tests confirmed that a few of the cytomegalovirus-associated TCR beta chains recognize cytomegalovirus antigens. When HLA alleles, especially DR and DQ, strongly co-occurred, attributing TCR associations to individual alleles was difficult. A later analysis found that most CMV-associated TCR beta chains appeared HLA-restricted, with HLA associations seemingly driven largely by CMV exposure. The classifier was reported to diagnose cytomegalovirus status with high specificity and sensitivity in both the original cohort and the validation cohort. Some IMGT-functional V segments, including TRBV6-2 and TRBV6-3, could not be distinguished by the 87-base-pair reads and were therefore excluded. A total of roughly 160 TCR beta chains were listed by the study as associated with cytomegalovirus. A further reported finding was that TCR beta sequences accurately predicted the HLA-A and HLA-B alleles for most subjects in the first cohort. According to a later analysis, parvovirus B19, influenza, CMV and Epstein-Barr virus appeared linked to several top co-occurrence clusters. In a later analysis, over 15,000 TCR beta sequences were associated with specific HLA alleles at a false discovery rate of 0.05. Presence/absence analyses assumed roughly uniform sequencing depth across donors, an assumption that may not hold. Correlated functional status among segregating V segments might be attributable to linkage disequilibrium, but an unknown experimental factor could not be ruled out. Across donors, most TCR sequences were observed very rarely, whereas some public TCRs were present in many individuals. CMV serostatus was the only immune exposure information available for the cohort. Only TCR beta chains were sequenced in this cohort, and the absence of alpha or paired-chain data limited detectable features. V-gene and J-gene trimming of TCR beta chains was associated with a missense DCLRE1C variant in a later genetic analysis, and the association was replicated in an independent cohort. In an earlier analysis of about 600 of the donors, most TCR beta V segments appeared in productive rearrangements about 87% or about 30% of the time, broadly matching IMGT annotations. A cluster of highly shared sequence variants was judged likely to be a technical artifact of the sequencing pipeline. Because counts were too low, around 17 rarely observed V segments, including chromosome 9 orphons, were left out of the earlier analysis of a few hundred of the donors. A later analysis found that TCR association rates varied across HLA loci, with DRB1 alleles showing the most associated TCRs and HLA-C alleles the fewest. According to the authors, the approach could potentially be generalized to other disease states and immunological phenotypes.

Sequenced material: PBMCs. This receptor was obtained from a man between 18 and 29 years old in good health and CMV-seronegative. The V and J segments used are TRBV6-5 and TRBJ1-1; matching of 5 bases hints at TRBD1 as the D gene. The DNA reads TGTGCCAGCAGTCAGGGCATCGAGAACACTGAAGCTTTCTTT. It translates as CASSQGIENTEAFF.